A single sample is the source of the 16 T cell receptor beta chains below, sequenced in a study of Ad26.COV2.S vaccination and SARS-CoV-2 variants (dated by TCRdb to the early 2020s). The sample's treatment or condition label is to be understood as: roughly 18 received Ad26.COV2.S at low or high dose, single or two shots; roughly five received placebo; per-sample allocation not given. For vaccine and placebo recipients, repertoires were sequenced using samples collected on day 63 after the first injection. Libraries were prepared through the immunoSEQ multiplex PCR assay. TCRdb carries this immuneACCESS record with in-frame sequences only. Its versions omit some clonotypes, under half of them owing to an unresolved V gene in the studies checked, with the rest unexplained. The sample table contains a few hundred thousand clones; only one count was recorded for 75% to 95% of them. In total, the top ten clones hold 12% of the sample.

The sequenced sample was peripheral blood, obtained in a trial of Ad26.COV2.S vaccine versus placebo. Receptors originate from a person aged 18-65 years who received the Ad26.COV2.S COVID-19 vaccine or a placebo.

This sequence joins TRBV27 and TRBJ1-3; D possibly corresponds to TRBD1 (6 bases). This CDR3 is built from 15 residues. The V gene's germline CDR1 is MNHEY and CDR2 SMNVEV (reference sequence). Trimming stripped 6 bases from V and 0 bases from J, with 12 bases between. The CDR3 coding sequence is TGTGCCAGCAGGCCGGTAGGGGGCTCTGGAAACACCATATATTTT. As protein: CASRPVGGSGNTIYF.

The genes are TRBV4-2 and TRBJ2-7; the match to TRBD2 covers 9 bases. V gave up 0 bases and J gave up 2 bases; unmatched junction bases: 5. The CDR3 is made up of 16 amino acids. CDR1 is LGHNA and CDR2 is YNFKEQ in the germline V gene. CDR3 amino acids: CASSQEGGRGAYEQYF. CDR3 DNA sequence: TGTGCCAGCAGCCAAGAGGGCGGGAGGGGGGCCTACGAGCAGTACTTC.

The chain combines TRBV2 with TRBJ1-1; TRBD1 matches 7 bases. Germline trimming cut 8 bases from V and 1 base from J; bases unmatched to any gene: 16. Looked up from germline, CDR1 is SNHLY and CDR2 is FYNNEI. The CDR3 is 17 amino acids. The CDR3 region has the DNA TGTGCCAGCGCAGGCCCCCTTTCCGGGACAGAGAACACTGAAGCTTTCTTT. Translation gives CASAGPLSGTENTEAFF. Variable domain in full (rest from reference TRBV2 and TRBJ1-1): EPEVTQTPSHQVTQMGQEVILRCVPISNHLYFYWYRQILGQKVEFLVSFYNNEISEKSEIFDDQFSVERPDGSNFTLKIRSTKLEDSAMYFCASAGPLSGTENTEAFFGQGTRLTVV.

This clone was found a few times. The sample holds other DNA sequences that translate to the same CDR3. The chain combines TRBV19 with TRBJ2-7; 9 bases fit TRBD2. This CDR3 is built from 14 residues. V trimming: 3 bases; J trimming: 0 bases; junction bases outside the gene matches: 0. Germline V CDR1 and CDR2: LNHDA, SQIVND (reference sequence). The CDR3 region has the DNA TGTGCCAGTAGTATTAGCGGGAGCTCCTACGAGCAGTACTTC. The encoded protein is CASSISGSSYEQYF. Drawing the rest from reference TRBV19 and TRBJ2-7, the complete variable domain is DGGITQSPKYLFRKEGQNVTLSCEQNLNHDAMYWYRQDPGQGLRLIYYSQIVNDFQKGDIAEGYSVSREKKESFPLTVTSAQKNPTAFYLCASSISGSSYEQYFGPGTRLTVT.

This rearrangement joins TRBV9 to TRBJ1-1; D call uncertain. The germline CDR1 and CDR2 sequences are SGDLS and YYNGEE. This CDR3 contains 16 residues. Trimming cost V 0 bases and J 0 bases, with 12 bases left between them. Here the CDR3 reads CASSVGPRSMNTEAFF. CDR3 coding DNA: TGTGCCAGCAGCGTAGGCCCCCGCAGTATGAACACTGAAGCTTTCTTT. The full variable domain, its missing parts supplied by reference TRBV9 and TRBJ1-1, is DSGVTQTPKHLITATGQRVTLRCSPRSGDLSVYWYQQSLDQGLQFLIQYYNGEERAKGNILERFSAQQFPDLHSELNLSSLELGDSALYFCASSVGPRSMNTEAFFGQGTRLTVV.

The chain uses TRBV30 and TRBJ1-1; D ambiguous. The germline V gene encodes CDR1 GTSNPN and CDR2 SVGIG (reference sequence). Trimming shortened V by 8 bases and J by 0 bases, and 7 bases separated the two germline ends. This CDR3 spans 11 amino acids. CDR3 protein: CAAGLNTEAFF. The CDR3 nucleotides are TGTGCCGCAGGTCTGAACACTGAAGCTTTCTTT.

The J gene is TRBJ2-2, the V gene TRBV29-1; D is undetermined. The V gene's germline CDR1 is SQVTM and CDR2 ANQGSEA. The V and J ends lost 4 bases and 3 bases respectively, with 6 bases between them. The CDR3 length is 12 residues. DNA for the CDR3: TGCAGCGTTGGAGATTACACCGGGGAGCTGTTTTTT. This translates into CSVGDYTGELFF.

The gene calls are TRBV4-1 and TRBJ2-2; the match to TRBD2 covers 9 bases. The CDR3 covers 20 residues. Looked up from germline, CDR1 is MGHRA and CDR2 is YSYEKL. V dropped 0 bases and J dropped 0; count of bases not matched to a gene: 11. CDR3 protein: CASSQDSSVAGGPNTGELFF. The CDR3 DNA is TGCGCCAGCAGCCAAGATTCCTCTGTGGCGGGAGGGCCGAACACCGGGGAGCTGTTTTTT.

As concerns this clone: This sample also contains other DNA sequences that code for the same CDR3. The chain couples TRBV28 to TRBJ1-2; 10 bases align to TRBD1. The CDR3 contains 14 residues. After removal of 4 bases from V and 8 bases from J, the junction contained 7 bases not matched to a gene. In germline, CDR1 is MDHEN, CDR2 SYDVKM. The CDR3 DNA reads TGTGCCAGCAGTTCAGGACAGGGGGGTTACGGCTACACCTTC. Translation gives CASSSGQGGYGYTF.

The chain recombines TRBV27 with TRBJ1-5, with 7 bases that match TRBD1. The CDR3 loop spans 15 amino acids. Germline V gene data show CDR1 as MNHEY and CDR2 as SMNVEV (reference sequence). The V and J ends lost 5 bases and 11 bases, in that order; junction bases with no gene match: 15. The CDR3 DNA reads as TGTGCCAGCAGTCCCACAACAGGGGTTGACCAGTCCCAGCATTTT. As protein: CASSPTTGVDQSQHF.

CDR3 sequence: CASSGLGADGYTF. Here the CDR3 DNA reads TGTGCCAGCAGTGGATTGGGGGCAGATGGCTACACCTTC. The chain joins TRBV2 to TRBJ1-2; perhaps TRBD1 as D (6 bases). Germline V CDR1 and CDR2: SNHLY, FYNNEI. This CDR3 is built from 13 residues. V lost 4 bases and J 6 bases, leaving 12 bases between the germline ends.

The chain is built from TRBV28 and TRBJ1-5, with D uncertain. This CDR3 comprises 13 residues. Per germline, CDR1 MDHEN and CDR2 SYDVKM. Trimming pared 6 bases from V and 4 bases from J, leaving 10 bases between. Written as DNA, the CDR3 is TGTGCCAGCAGATTCAGTCAAAATCAGCCCCAGCATTTT. Amino acids: CASRFSQNQPQHF.

The chain links TRBV5-1 to TRBJ2-5; 8 positions match TRBD1. The CDR3 contains 15 residues. CDR1 is SGHRS, CDR2 YFSETQ, per germline. J lost 1 base, V lost 6 bases, and 8 bases had no gene match. The CDR3 DNA reads as TGCGCCAGCACAGGGGGCACGGGGACCCAAGAGACCCAGTACTTC. Translating gives CASTGGTGTQETQYF.

The chain recombines TRBV29-1 with TRBJ2-3; TRBD1 is a possible D gene (6 bases). Germline CDR1 SQVTM, CDR2 ANQGSEA. This CDR3 has 14 residues. V was pared by 2 bases and J by 5 bases, with 14 bases between. DNA for the CDR3: TGCAGCGTTGAACAGGGGACATTGCAAGATACGCAGTATTTT. Its translation is CSVEQGTLQDTQYF.

V is TRBV7-9 and J is TRBJ1-3; D uncertain. Germline CDR1 and CDR2: SEHNR and FQNEAQ (reference sequence). The CDR3 covers 12 residues. Trimming took off 5 bases at V and 4 bases at J, with 6 bases between the two ends. This chain's CDR3 is CASSQSGNTIYF. CDR3 sequence (DNA): TGTGCCAGCAGCCAGTCCGGAAACACCATATATTTT.

The J gene is TRBJ2-7, the V gene TRBV27; tentatively, D is TRBD1 (5 bases). The germline V and J ends were trimmed by 3 bases and 1 base, with 10 bases remaining between them. CDR3 length: 14 amino acids. CDR1 and CDR2 (germline): MNHEY, SMNVEV (reference sequence). The DNA of the CDR3 is TGTGCCAGCAGTTTGAAAGACAGTTCCTACGAGCAGTACTTC. Translation gives CASSLKDSSYEQYF.